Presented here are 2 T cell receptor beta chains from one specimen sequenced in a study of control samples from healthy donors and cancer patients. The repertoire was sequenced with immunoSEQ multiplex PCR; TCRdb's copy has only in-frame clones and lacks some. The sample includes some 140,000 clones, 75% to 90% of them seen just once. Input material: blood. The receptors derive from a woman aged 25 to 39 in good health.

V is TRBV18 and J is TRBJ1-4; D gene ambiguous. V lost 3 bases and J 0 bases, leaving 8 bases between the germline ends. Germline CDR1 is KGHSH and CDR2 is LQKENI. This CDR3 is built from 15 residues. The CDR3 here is CASSPEISTNEKLFF. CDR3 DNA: TGTGCCAGCTCACCGGAGATCTCAACTAATGAAAAACTGTTTTTT.

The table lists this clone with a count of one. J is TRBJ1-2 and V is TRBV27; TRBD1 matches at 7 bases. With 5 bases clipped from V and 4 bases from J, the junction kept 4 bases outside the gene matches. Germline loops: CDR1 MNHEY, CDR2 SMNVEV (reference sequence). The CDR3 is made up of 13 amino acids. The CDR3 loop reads CASSDGTAYGYTF. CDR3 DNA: TGTGCCAGCAGTGACGGGACAGCCTATGGCTACACCTTC.